What follows is one T cell receptor beta chain and its context. Generated by immunoSEQ multiplex PCR, the TCRdb table keeps only in-frame clones and is missing some. The data contain about 21,000 clones, approximately 84% of them singletons. This entry is derived from a study of PD-1 blockade in mismatch repair-deficient tumors. Looked up from germline, CDR1 is MNHNY and CDR2 is SVGAGI (reference sequence). The V and J ends lost 0 bases and 7 bases respectively, with 9 bases between them. The CDR3 totals 13 residues. This receptor was identified in an adult with mismatch repair-deficient cancer. The specimen comprised peripheral blood, sampled 2 weeks after starting pembrolizumab. The rearrangement joins TRBV6-6 to TRBJ1-2, with D possibly matching TRBD1 (6 bases). In DNA form, the CDR3 reads TGTGCCAGCAGTTACTCGGGGGCGGGTGGCTACACCTTC. Translation: CASSYSGAGGYTF.